Sequencing of this TCR beta chain was carried out in a study of blood T cells in healthy people across ages (dated by TCRdb to between 2015 and 2017). Regarding the research as a whole: Template switching captured roughly one uniquely barcoded TCR beta cDNA molecule per two T cells in model experiments. Age-related changes in TCR beta repertoire diversity were measured in the study by deep sequencing normalized with unique cDNA molecular identifiers. Four age groups were formed from the donors: young (average about 17 years), middle-aged (approximately 41), aged (62) and long-lived (approximately 80). Donors of different ages were randomly distributed across sequencing lanes to avoid experimental bias. Using the same blood draw, the study looked at two additional independent replicas of 1 million unique cDNA reads for two donors, one aged 18 to 29 and the other aged 80 or older.

Points on this clonotype: Its antigen remains unidentified. The input lacks base qualities; no much larger clone sits a single base away.

The paper as a whole reports these results and caveats: Estimates of total diversity from one million sequenced T cells were regarded as lower bounds and underestimates. As age increased, observed TCR beta diversity per million T cells dropped in a roughly linear way, and a significant reduction was already evident by age around 41. There was a strong correlation between observed TCR beta diversity and the percentage of naive T cells measured by flow cytometry. Because the CMV infection status of the donors was unknown, age-related changes in expanded clonotypes may potentially have been confounded. Because profiling used bulk unsorted PBMCs, naive and antigen-experienced compartments could not be compared conclusively. Compared with the aged group, the long-lived group had more naive CD4+ T cells, fewer expanded clones and increased TCR diversity, a pattern suggesting age selection.

CDR1 SGHTA and CDR2 FQGTGA are derived from the germline V gene. The CDR3 holds 15 amino acids from the cysteine to the phenylalanine. Left in the record is the CDR3 DNA by itself, 45 bases read in frame from the first base. V sheds 5 bases and J sheds 3 bases, leaving 17 bases between their ends. The donors were some 36 Caucasian individuals from Russia, aged roughly 6 to 90 years, who were systemically healthy. Each donor gave 8 to 10 milliliters of peripheral blood, drawn into EDTA-treated Vacutainer tubes. Ficoll-Paque density-gradient centrifugation was used to isolate PBMCs, with at least 6.5 million obtained per sample. Trizol reagent was used to extract total RNA from PBMCs, with at least 5.5 micrograms per sample. The percentages of naive CD45RAhigh/CD27high T cells were determined by flow cytometry on a PBMC aliquot from every donor. The method was 5' RACE. For sequencing, an Illumina HiSeq 2500 was employed. A second roughly 7 to 11 cycle PCR used a sample-barcoded 5' primer and a J-beta primer mix. Each TCR beta cDNA molecule received a unique molecular identifier from a template-switch 5' adaptor carrying 12 random nucleotides. Each sample yielded at least 3 million CDR3-containing paired-end reads. All of the RNA was converted into first-strand cDNA using the Mint cDNA synthesis kit, with a TRBC-specific oligonucleotide serving as the primer. After uracil-DNA glycosylase treatment, a first 18-cycle PCR used universal primers M1SS and BC2_uni_R on all cDNA. As for how the authors treated the data: Normalization of each sample was performed by random selection of 1 million high-quality reads, each carrying a distinct molecular identifier. Reads sharing molecular identifiers were discarded rather than binned into consensus sequences. CDR3 identification, clonotype clustering and error correction used MiTCR with a Q25 quality threshold and the strictest error-elimination algorithm. Lower-bound total TCR beta diversity was estimated with a nonparametric unseen species model using Euler transformation. Using fastp at Q25 and MiXCR, TCRdb reprocessed the public reads and kept productive beta chains. Each CDR3 protein gets just one entry, which takes the most common genes and DNA from the rows behind it. TCRdb's processing, not the study's, gives the V and J calls here. In all, the sample holds hundreds of thousands of distinct CDR3 sequences, and over 20% of those were seen once. More than 3% of the sample goes to the ten largest clones.

Here the chain combines TRBV7-3 and TRBJ2-7, with TRBD2 tentatively as D gene (7 bases match). The origin of this receptor is a man between 65 and 85 years old in good health. The sequenced sample was blood. The CDR3 protein is CASSLRGGTLYEQYF. The nucleotide sequence is given as TGTGCCAGCAGCCTAAGGGGGGGGACGCTCTACGAGCAGTACTTC.